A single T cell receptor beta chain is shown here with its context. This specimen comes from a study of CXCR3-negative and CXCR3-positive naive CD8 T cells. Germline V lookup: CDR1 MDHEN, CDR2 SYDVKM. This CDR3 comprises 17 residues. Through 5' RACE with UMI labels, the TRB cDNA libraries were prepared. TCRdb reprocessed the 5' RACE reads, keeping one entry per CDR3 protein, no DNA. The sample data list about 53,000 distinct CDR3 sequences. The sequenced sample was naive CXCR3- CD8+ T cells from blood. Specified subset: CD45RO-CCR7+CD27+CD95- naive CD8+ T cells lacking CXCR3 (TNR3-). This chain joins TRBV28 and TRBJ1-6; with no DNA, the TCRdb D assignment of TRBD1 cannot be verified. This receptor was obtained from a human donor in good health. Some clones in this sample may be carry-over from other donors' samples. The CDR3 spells CASSSATGTVHYSPLHF.